What follows describes a single T cell receptor (beta chain). Its antigen is unknown. The data stem from a study of cytomegalovirus exposure and HLA in healthy donors. Study-wide points: A few chains tied to CMV proved CMV antigen-specific in vitro. Per published reports, the classifier diagnosed cytomegalovirus status with high specificity and sensitivity. The study labeled 164 TCR beta chains cytomegalovirus-associated.

The protocol was immunoSEQ multiplex PCR, while the TCRdb copy is restricted to in-frame clones and leaves out a portion. The profile shows some 150,000 clones, 88% of them singletons. Looked up from germline, CDR1 is MNHNY and CDR2 is SVGAGI (reference sequence). The CDR3 runs to 15 residues. The V end was cut by 0 bases, the J end by 0 bases, with 8 bases between. The donors were part of the validation cohort, which consisted of roughly 120 subjects and was separate from the first cohort of about 650 subjects. This TCR was recovered from a man younger than 30 in good health and CMV-seronegative. Sequenced: PBMCs. This chain links TRBV6-6 with TRBJ1-1; perhaps TRBD1 as D (5 bases). In DNA, the CDR3 is TGTGCCAGCAGTTACTCCGGGGGGATGAACACTGAAGCTTTCTTT. It codes for CASSYSGGMNTEAFF.